The entry below describes one T cell receptor (beta chain). The antigen remains undetermined. These data are taken from a study of shared clonotypes between healthy human individuals. Study background: Each donor contributed plates that comprised three CD4 naive, three CD4 memory, two CD8 naive and one CD8 memory. Overall study findings and caveats: Incomplete sequencing of sorted subsets was indicated by rarefaction despite large depth.

Sequencing used immunoSEQ multiplex PCR; TCRdb keeps in-frame clones, though not all of them. The sample shows roughly 1,600,000 clones, around 98.5% of them seen only once. Trimming took off 11 bases at V and 0 bases at J, with 15 bases between the two ends. The germline CDR1 and CDR2 sequences are LNHDA and SQIVND (reference sequence). The length of the CDR3 is 14 residues. The clonotype originates from a man under 40 in good health. The V and J genes are TRBV19 and TRBJ2-3; D not resolved. The sample was naive CD4+ T cells sorted from blood. Subset denoted: CD45RA+ positively selected. The CDR3 DNA reads TGTGCCTCCCTACGCCTAGGGAGCACAGATACGCAGTATTTT. Encoded protein: CASLRLGSTDTQYF.